Below, 6 T cell receptor beta chains from the same sample are listed, as sequenced in a study of cytomegalovirus exposure and HLA in healthy donors. In the PCR, 60 Vbeta and 13 Jbeta primers were used. Repertoires were generated with immunoSEQ multiplex PCR, while TCRdb's copy carries only in-frame clones and drops some. Among 83,000 or so clones listed, about 85% were seen once. The sequenced sample was PBMCs. These TCRs come from a woman in her thirties or forties in good health and CMV-seropositive.

This clone showed up just a few times. The V gene is TRBV9, the J gene TRBJ1-1; tentatively, D is TRBD1 (5 bases). This CDR3 is built from 13 residues. Germline CDR1 and CDR2: SGDLS and YYNGEE. Trimming took 0 bases from V and 4 from J, leaving 7 bases between them. DNA for the CDR3: TGTGCCAGCAGCGTAGGAAGGGGCACTGAAGCTTTCTTT. The encoded protein is CASSVGRGTEAFF.

Concerning this clone itself: Other DNA sequences in this specimen translate into the identical CDR3. The rearrangement joins TRBV5-1 to TRBJ1-4, with 10 bases lining up with TRBD1. The CDR3 extends over 16 amino acids. CDR1 SGHRS and CDR2 YFSETQ come from the germline V gene. J gave up 2 bases and V 4 bases, and 5 bases lay outside the gene matches. The CDR3 DNA reads TGCGCCAGCAGCAGACAGGGGGCGGTGACTAATGAAAAACTGTTTTTT. Its protein product is CASSRQGAVTNEKLFF.

V is TRBV29-1 and J is TRBJ2-1; perhaps TRBD1 as D (8 bases). V dropped 7 bases and J dropped 2 bases, with 18 bases sitting between them. Per germline, CDR1 SQVTM and CDR2 ANQGSEA. The CDR3 sequence is 15 residues long. The CDR3 reads CSGSRTGRAYNEQFF. CDR3 nucleotides: TGCAGCGGTAGCCGGACAGGGAGGGCCTACAATGAGCAGTTCTTC.

This clone was recorded once. This chain joins TRBV18 and TRBJ1-5; TRBD1 agrees at 7 bases. J gave up 1 base and V 6 bases, and 9 bases lay outside the gene matches. The length of the CDR3 is 16 residues. Looked up from germline, CDR1 is KGHSH and CDR2 is LQKENI. CDR3 sequence: CASSQTGQASNQPQHF. The DNA of the CDR3 is TGTGCCAGCTCTCAAACAGGACAGGCAAGCAATCAGCCCCAGCATTTT.

The chain is built from TRBV5-4 and TRBJ2-1; D might be TRBD2 (6 bases). V was shortened by 3 bases and J by 4 bases, with 23 bases between the two germline ends. The CDR3 sequence is 18 residues long. CDR1 is SGHNT, CDR2 YYREEE, per germline (reference sequence). CDR3: CASSYLGGGTLRYNEQFF. As DNA, the CDR3 is TGTGCCAGCAGCTACCTAGGAGGAGGGACCCTTAGATACAATGAGCAGTTCTTC. Complete variable domain (other parts from reference TRBV5-4 and TRBJ2-1): ETGVTQSPTHLIKTRGQQVTLRCSSQSGHNTVSWYQQALGQGPQFIFQYYREEENGRGNFPPRFSGLQFPNYSSELNVNALELDDSALYLCASSYLGGGTLRYNEQFFGPGTRLTVL.

The CDR3 sequence: CASSESGGMGSYEQYF. In DNA, the CDR3 is TGTGCCAGCAGTGAATCGGGGGGAATGGGCTCCTACGAGCAGTACTTC. This chain links TRBV6-1 with TRBJ2-7; 7 bases map to TRBD2. This CDR3 has 16 amino acids. After removal of 2 bases from V and 0 bases from J, the junction contained 7 bases not matched to a gene. The V gene's germline CDR1 is MNHNS and CDR2 SASEGT.